One sample yielded the 13 T cell receptor beta chains listed below, sequenced in a study of beta chain features in type 1 diabetes. Investigators reverse transcribed all isolated RNA, so they sequenced expressed TCRB transcripts. Sequenced by immunoSEQ multiplex PCR; TCRdb stores in-frame clones only, minus some. The table has 400,000 or so clones, 9.6% seen once. Study outcomes and limitations: Among all four CD4+ subsets, Type 1 diabetes patients had TCRB CDR3s that were moderately but significantly shorter.

Antigens of these TCRs are unknown. Sequencing was performed on central memory CD4+ T cells from blood. These receptors originate from a man aged 30 to 45 with type 1 diabetes.

The sample holds many counts of this clone. The V and J genes are TRBV28 and TRBJ1-2, with D unclear. This CDR3 has 12 residues. Germline V gene data show CDR1 as MDHEN and CDR2 as SYDVKM. The V and J ends lost 9 bases and 3 bases respectively, with 11 bases between them. In DNA form, the CDR3 reads TGTGCCAGTTACGTACGGGACTATGGCTACACCTTC. This encodes CASYVRDYGYTF.

Only a few counts were recorded for this clone. The V and J genes are TRBV19 and TRBJ1-1; D perhaps matches TRBD1 (6 bases). Germline CDR1 and CDR2: LNHDA and SQIVND (reference sequence). The CDR3 is made up of 14 amino acids. V was cut by 3 bases and J by 4 bases, with 12 bases left in between. The CDR3 DNA follows: TGTGCCAGTAGTATGTCCAGGGGAGGCACTGAAGCTTTCTTT. Amino acids: CASSMSRGGTEAFF.

On this clone itself: Relative to the germline gene, one junction end is altered; a read error may explain this. The same CDR3 is also encoded by other DNA sequences in this sample. This chain links TRBV4-1 with TRBJ2-1, with 11 bases matching TRBD2. This CDR3 has 13 residues. In germline, CDR1 is MGHRA, CDR2 YSYEKL. DNA for the CDR3: TGTGCCAGCAGCCAAGATAGACTAGCGGGACCCCTCTTC. Translating it yields CASSQDRLAGPLF.

In its sample, this clone was seen a few times. This chain links TRBV30 with TRBJ1-1, with 8 bases matching TRBD1. The CDR3 extends over 15 amino acids. Germline loops: CDR1 GTSNPN, CDR2 SVGIG (reference sequence). V trimming: 3 bases; J trimming: 1 base; junction bases outside the gene matches: 7. CDR3 nucleotide sequence: TGTGCCTGGAGCGACACCGGGACAGGGAACACTGAAGCTTTCTTT. Amino acids: CAWSDTGTGNTEAFF.

This clone has more than one count but fewer than ten. This chain joins TRBV4-1 and TRBJ1-5; no clear D. The V end was cut by 2 bases, the J end by 2 bases, with 10 bases between. The CDR3 has 15 residues. Looked up from germline, CDR1 is MGHRA and CDR2 is YSYEKL. CDR3 DNA sequence: TGCGCCAGCAGCCAACTGGCCCTTGGCAATCAGCCCCAGCATTTT. Its protein product is CASSQLALGNQPQHF.

This clone was counted a few times. The chain joins TRBV23-1 to TRBJ2-2, with 16 bases lining up with TRBD2. TRBV23-1 is filed as an ORF, its function uncertain. CDR3 length equals 21 residues. The V and J ends lost 2 bases and 7 bases, in that order; junction bases with no gene match: 16. The CDR3 region is CASSQNRPGTSGRASVGELFF. The CDR3 DNA follows: TGCGCCAGCAGTCAAAATCGTCCCGGGACTAGCGGGAGGGCCTCGGTCGGGGAGCTGTTTTTT.

V gene TRBV5-5 combines with J gene TRBJ2-7; 7 positions agree with TRBD2. This CDR3 comprises 15 residues. Germline-derived CDR1 and CDR2 are SGHKS and YYEKEE (reference sequence). Germline trimming cut 0 bases from V and 0 bases from J; bases unmatched to any gene: 3. In DNA, the CDR3 is TGTGCCAGCAGCTTGGGTGGCGGGAGCTCCTACGAGCAGTACTTC. Its translation: CASSLGGGSSYEQYF.

A few counts support this clone. The chain has TRBV25-1 and TRBJ1-1; 9 bases align to TRBD1. The germline V gene has CDR1 MGHDK and CDR2 SYGVNS. V was pared by 8 bases and J by 4 bases, with 5 bases of the junction left unmatched. This CDR3 spans 13 amino acids. CDR3 in amino acids: CASRGQGFTEAFF. The CDR3, as DNA: TGTGCCAGCCGGGGACAGGGTTTCACTGAAGCTTTCTTT.

The chain combines TRBV28 with TRBJ2-1, with TRBD2 matching over 7 bases. Germline V gene lookup returns CDR1 MDHEN and CDR2 SYDVKM. Trimming removed 5 bases from V and 5 bases from J; junction bases left unmatched: 12. CDR3 length: 16 amino acids. DNA of the CDR3: TGTGCCAGCAGTCCACGGGGAGGGAGGGCCGACAATGAGCAGTTCTTC. Encoded protein: CASSPRGGRADNEQFF.

This clone was counted between two and nine times. The V gene is TRBV7-2, the J gene TRBJ2-1, with TRBD2 matching 10 bases. Trimming at V came to 3 bases and at J to 2 bases, leaving 7 bases not matched to a gene. Germline loops: CDR1 SGHTA, CDR2 FQGNSA. CDR3 size: 17 residues. For the CDR3, the DNA is TGTGCCAGCAGCTTGTACCCAGCGGGAGGGCCCTACAATGAGCAGTTCTTC. This translates into CASSLYPAGGPYNEQFF.

This clone was seen a few times. This chain joins TRBV9 and TRBJ2-3; 8 nucleotides match TRBD1. CDR1 is SGDLS and CDR2 is YYNGEE in the germline V gene. This CDR3 spans 15 amino acids. V was pared by 3 bases and J by 5 bases, with 8 bases of the junction left unmatched. The CDR3 here is CASSEGGQGIDTQYF. The CDR3 DNA is TGTGCCAGCAGCGAGGGCGGACAGGGTATAGATACGCAGTATTTT.

This clone turned up a few times. The rearrangement links TRBV19 to TRBJ2-7, with 7 bases lining up with TRBD1. This CDR3 spans 15 amino acids. J lost 3 bases, V lost 0 bases, and 5 bases had no gene match. CDR1 LNHDA and CDR2 SQIVND come from the germline V gene (reference sequence). CDR3 DNA sequence: TGTGCCAGTAGTATAGAGACAGGGCTGTACTACGAGCAGTACTTC. Protein sequence: CASSIETGLYYEQYF.

This clone was seen more than once but under ten times. The chain couples TRBV7-2 to TRBJ2-7, with D possibly TRBD2 on 6 matching bases. This CDR3 is built from 14 residues. Trimming left V 6 bases short and J 6 bases short, with 18 bases between. Germline V gene data show CDR1 as SGHTA and CDR2 as FQGNSA. CDR3 nucleotides: TGTGCCAGCAGTTTCCGGGACTCCCAGCCCGAGCAGTACTTC. It specifies CASSFRDSQPEQYF.